The present entry profiles one T cell receptor beta chain with its context. The data were taken from a study of blood T cell repertoires in COVID-19. Study details: The samples span acute and convalescent COVID-19 from the United States, Italy and Spain.

Enrolled through a virtual design, the participants were between roughly 18 and 90 years of age and came from under 25 US areas. Assay: immunoSEQ multiplex PCR; the TCRdb copy retains only in-frame clones and omits some. Of around 300,000 clones in the sample, around 89% were seen once. The CDR3 contains 16 residues. Losses at the gene ends were 9 bases for V and 3 bases for J; bases not matched to a gene: 12. Germline assignment: CDR1 ENHRY and CDR2 SYGVKD. The source is a woman aged 18-29 years who had recovered from COVID-19. The V gene is TRBV10-3, the J gene TRBJ2-7; 12 nucleotides match TRBD2. Sample: PBMCs or T cells enriched from blood (not recorded which). The CDR3 region is CAIATSGGFSFYEQYF. The CDR3 DNA sequence: TGTGCCATTGCGACTAGCGGGGGTTTCTCTTTCTACGAGCAGTACTTC.